The 11 T cell receptor beta chains in this list originate from one sample, sequenced in a study of Graves' ophthalmopathy and Graves' hyperthyroidism. RNA transcripts provided the template for amplifying TCR beta CDR3 regions. HTBI primers were employed in first-round RT-PCR, then a second-round multiplex PCR followed. TCRdb passed the multiplex PCR reads through MiXCR, listing each CDR3 protein once. This sample has approximately 540,000 distinct CDR3 sequences, with roughly 39% found just once. Sequencing was done on a sample of peripheral blood or thyroid tissue (not recorded which). The receptor set was obtained from an adult man with Graves' hyperthyroidism.

The rearrangement joins TRBV6-5 to TRBJ2-2, with D hard to call. The germline V and J ends were trimmed by 6 bases and 5 bases, with 13 bases remaining between them. The CDR3 sequence is 14 residues long. Germline lookup yields CDR1 MNHEY and CDR2 SVGAGI. The chain's CDR3 is CASRRSSGTGELFF. The CDR3 DNA follows: TGTGCCAGCAGACGATCCTCCGGGACCGGGGAGCTGTTTTTT.

At least ten counts were recorded for this clonotype. This chain joins TRBV10-2 and TRBJ2-6; 12 bases align to TRBD1. This CDR3 has 16 residues. Trimming removed 8 bases from V and 2 bases from J; junction bases left unmatched: 4. Germline CDR1 reads WSHSY; CDR2 reads SAAADI. The DNA of the CDR3 is TGCGCCAGCCTCCGGGACAGGGGGCCTGGGGCCAACGTCCTGACTTTC. Translated: CASLRDRGPGANVLTF.

This clonotype was counted at least ten times. The chain employs TRBV15 and TRBJ2-2, with TRBD2 matching over 12 bases. From germline, CDR1 is LNHNV and CDR2 YYDKDF (reference sequence). CDR3 length equals 20 residues. Losses at the gene ends were 0 bases for V and 2 bases for J; bases not matched to a gene: 10. The CDR3 DNA follows: TGTGCCACCAGCAGAGATGGAGGACTAGCGGGAAAGTCTAACACCGGGGAGCTGTTTTTT. Its translation is CATSRDGGLAGKSNTGELFF.

Turning to this clonotype: Possible read error: a much larger clone is one base away. The chain is built from TRBV5-1 and TRBJ1-2; 8 nucleotides line up with TRBD1. The germline CDR1 and CDR2 sequences are SGHRS and YFSETQ. The V gene end was trimmed by 2 bases and the J gene end by 7 bases; junction bases not matched to a gene: 10. The CDR3 is made up of 15 amino acids. The DNA for the CDR3 is TGCGCCAGCAGCTTCTCGAGACAGGGGACATCTGGCTACACCTTC. This gives the protein CASSFSRQGTSGYTF.

This chain connects TRBV20-1 to TRBJ2-3, with 10 bases identical to TRBD1. The CDR3 totals 15 residues. J lost 3 bases, V lost 3 bases, and 6 bases had no gene match. The germline V gene encodes CDR1 DFQATT and CDR2 SNEGSKA (reference sequence). CDR3 amino acids: CSARRRQGATDTQYF. DNA of the CDR3: TGCAGTGCTAGGCGGCGACAGGGGGCAACAGATACGCAGTATTTT.

The chain uses TRBV7-8 and TRBJ1-1; tentative D call: TRBD1 (5 bases). The CDR3 consists of 14 residues. V dropped 6 bases and J dropped 5 bases, with 16 bases sitting between them. CDR1 SGHVS and CDR2 FQNEAQ come from the germline V gene. CDR3 region: CASSLTAGLTEAFF. CDR3 DNA: TGTGCCAGCAGTTTAACTGCGGGGCTGACTGAAGCTTTCTTT.

The J gene is TRBJ2-3, the V gene TRBV20-1, with TRBD2 matching 13 bases. The length of the CDR3 is 15 residues. CDR1 and CDR2 from the germline V gene are DFQATT and SNEGSKA (reference sequence). Germline trimming cut 3 bases from V and 2 bases from J; bases unmatched to any gene: 2. CDR3 region: CSASGLAGATDTQYF. CDR3 coding DNA: TGCAGTGCTAGCGGACTAGCGGGAGCCACAGATACGCAGTATTTT.

The chain employs TRBV20-1 and TRBJ2-5; TRBD1 matches 7 bases. The CDR3 spans 14 residues. CDR1 is DFQATT and CDR2 is SNEGSKA in the germline V gene (reference sequence). V was pared by 5 bases and J by 9 bases, with 15 bases of the junction left unmatched. DNA of the CDR3: TGCAGTGCTTACCGGACAGGAGGCAATCAGCCCCAGTACTTC. It yields the protein CSAYRTGGNQPQYF.

The rearrangement uses TRBV12-3 or TRBV12-4 and TRBJ1-2, with 7 bases matching TRBD1. The junction had 6 bases not matched to a gene; V was cut back by 8 bases and J by 0 bases. The CDR3 runs 14 residues. The CDR3 reads CASGRDRANYGYTF. Written as DNA, the CDR3 is TGTGCCAGCGGGAGGGACAGAGCTAACTATGGCTACACCTTC.

CDR3 bases: TGCAGCAGTGAAGGACGGCAGGGCTATCAGCCCCAGCATTTT. Its translation: CSSEGRQGYQPQHF. V gene TRBV29-1 combines with J gene TRBJ1-5, with D possibly matching TRBD1 (5 bases). The germline V and J ends were trimmed by 8 bases and 5 bases, with 19 bases remaining between them. This CDR3 has 14 residues. Germline values: CDR1 SQVTM, CDR2 ANQGSEA.

This clonotype was counted at least ten times. The chain joins TRBV6-5 to TRBJ2-5; 10 bases line up with TRBD2. The V gene's germline CDR1 is MNHEY and CDR2 SVGAGI. The CDR3 contains 15 residues. Losses at the gene ends were 5 bases for V and 5 bases for J; bases not matched to a gene: 8. CDR3 DNA: TGTGCCAGCAGTATCCTAGCGGGGGCGGGGGAGACCCAGTACTTC. This sequence encodes CASSILAGAGETQYF.